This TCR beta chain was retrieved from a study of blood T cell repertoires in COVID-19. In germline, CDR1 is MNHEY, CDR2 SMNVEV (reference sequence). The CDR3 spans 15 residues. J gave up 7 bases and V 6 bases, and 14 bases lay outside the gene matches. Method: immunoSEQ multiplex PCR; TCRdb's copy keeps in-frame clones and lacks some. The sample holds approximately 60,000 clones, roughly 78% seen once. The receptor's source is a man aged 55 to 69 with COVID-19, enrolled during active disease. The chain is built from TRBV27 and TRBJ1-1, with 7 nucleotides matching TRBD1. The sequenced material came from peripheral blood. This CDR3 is CASSSLGTATIEAFF. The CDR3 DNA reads TGTGCCAGCAGCTCTTTGGGGACAGCCACAATTGAAGCTTTCTTT.